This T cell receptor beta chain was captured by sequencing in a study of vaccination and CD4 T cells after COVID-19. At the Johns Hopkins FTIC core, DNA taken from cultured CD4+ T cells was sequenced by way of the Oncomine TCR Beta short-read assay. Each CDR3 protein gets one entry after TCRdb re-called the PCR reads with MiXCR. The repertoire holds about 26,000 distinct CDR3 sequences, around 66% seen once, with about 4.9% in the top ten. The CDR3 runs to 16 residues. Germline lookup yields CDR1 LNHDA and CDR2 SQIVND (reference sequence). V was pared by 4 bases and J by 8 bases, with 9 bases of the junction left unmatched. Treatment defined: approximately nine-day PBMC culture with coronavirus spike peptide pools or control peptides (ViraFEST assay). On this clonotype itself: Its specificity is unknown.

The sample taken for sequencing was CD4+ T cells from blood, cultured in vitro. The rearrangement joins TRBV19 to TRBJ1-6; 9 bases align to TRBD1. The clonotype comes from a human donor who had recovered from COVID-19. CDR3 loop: CASSTRDRVYDSPLHF. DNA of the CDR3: TGTGCCAGTAGTACCCGGGACAGGGTATATGATTCACCCCTCCACTTT.